What follows are 11 T cell receptor beta chains derived from one specimen sequenced in a study of blood T cell repertoires in COVID-19. Sequenced by immunoSEQ multiplex PCR; TCRdb stores in-frame clones only, minus some. The repertoire holds roughly 280,000 clones, with about 85% as singletons. The specimen was PBMCs or T cells enriched from blood (not recorded which). These receptors came from a woman aged 50 to 65 who had recovered from COVID-19.

This clone occurred once. The V gene is TRBV24-1, the J gene TRBJ1-5; D may be TRBD1 (5 bases). V was cut by 3 bases and J by 4 bases, with 9 bases left in between. The CDR3 runs 14 residues. CDR1 and CDR2 (germline): KGHDR, SFDVKD. CDR3 nucleotide sequence: TGTGCCACCAGTGATACCAGGGTAAATCAGCCCCAGCATTTT. Protein sequence: CATSDTRVNQPQHF.

This clone was observed a single time. V is TRBV19 and J is TRBJ2-3; tentatively, D is TRBD2 (5 bases). Germline CDR1 reads LNHDA; CDR2 reads SQIVND (reference sequence). Trimming stripped 8 bases from V and 0 bases from J, with 15 bases between. This CDR3 contains 15 residues. CDR3: CASEPGSWSTDTQYF. DNA of the CDR3: TGTGCCAGTGAACCGGGATCCTGGAGCACAGATACGCAGTATTTT.

CDR3 in amino acids: CASSYNRDLTDTQYF. CDR3 DNA: TGTGCCAGCAGTTATAACCGGGACTTAACAGATACGCAGTATTTT. The chain links TRBV6-5 to TRBJ2-3, with D perhaps TRBD2 (6 bases). The CDR3 runs 15 residues. V gave up 3 bases and J gave up 3 bases, with 13 bases separating them. Germline CDR1 is MNHEY and CDR2 is SVGAGI.

The rearrangement links TRBV7-9 to TRBJ1-4, with D possibly TRBD1 on 5 matching bases. Trimming left V 5 bases short and J 4 bases short, with 11 bases between. The CDR3 is 14 residues long. The germline V gene encodes CDR1 SEHNR and CDR2 FQNEAQ (reference sequence). In DNA, the CDR3 is TGTGCCAGCAGCCCCGACAGATATAATGAAAAACTGTTTTTT. The encoded protein is CASSPDRYNEKLFF.

This rearrangement joins TRBV7-2 to TRBJ2-1, with 12 bases aligning to TRBD2. CDR1 and CDR2 from the germline V gene are SGHTA and FQGNSA. J was trimmed by 7 bases and V by 5 bases; bases with no gene match: 9. This CDR3 has 16 residues. CDR3 nucleotide sequence: TGTGCCAGCAGCCCCTTTCTAGCGGGAGGGGGGAATGAGCAGTTCTTC. Its translation: CASSPFLAGGGNEQFF.

This clone was seen a single time. The rearrangement links TRBV14 to TRBJ2-1; 10 nucleotides agree with TRBD2. The CDR3 has 14 amino acids. The germline gives CDR1 SGHDN, CDR2 FVKESK. Unmatched junction bases numbered 2, after V lost 4 bases and J lost 5 bases. The CDR3 sequence: CASSLLAGDNEQFF. Written as DNA, the CDR3 is TGTGCCAGCAGCCTTCTAGCGGGGGACAATGAGCAGTTCTTC.

The J gene is TRBJ1-2, the V gene TRBV6-5, with no clear D. This CDR3 is built from 13 residues. V dropped 6 bases and J dropped 8 bases, with 16 bases sitting between them. From germline, CDR1 is MNHEY and CDR2 SVGAGI. The CDR3 here is CASSPKEGNGYTF. DNA for the CDR3: TGTGCCAGCAGCCCCAAGGAGGGCAACGGCTACACCTTC.

V gene TRBV3-1 (or the pseudogene TRBV3-2) combines with J gene TRBJ2-7; 9 bases match TRBD2. The CDR3 sequence is 13 residues long. The germline V gene has CDR1 LGHDT and CDR2 YNNKEL (reference sequence). The ends lost 4 bases at V and 4 bases at J; junction bases unmatched: 2. The CDR3 here is CASSLAGVYEQYF. The DNA of the CDR3 is TGTGCCAGCAGCCTAGCGGGAGTTTACGAGCAGTACTTC.

The V call is TRBV19, the J call TRBJ2-2, with 8 positions matching TRBD2. CDR1 is LNHDA and CDR2 is SQIVND in the germline V gene (reference sequence). The J segment lost 5 bases and the V segment lost 2 bases, leaving 7 bases of the junction unmatched. This CDR3 comprises 16 residues. The CDR3 protein is CASSIWGSGNTGELFF. As DNA, the CDR3 is TGTGCCAGTAGTATATGGGGTAGCGGGAATACCGGGGAGCTGTTTTTT.

The chain joins TRBV27 to TRBJ2-7, with 9 bases fitting TRBD1. The length of the CDR3 is 15 residues. Germline V gene data show CDR1 as MNHEY and CDR2 as SMNVEV (reference sequence). With V trimmed by 5 bases and J by 2 bases, 7 bases remained unmatched. The CDR3: CASSDRGADPYEQYF. DNA for the CDR3: TGTGCCAGCAGTGACAGGGGGGCCGACCCCTACGAGCAGTACTTC.

The chain combines TRBV11-2 with TRBJ2-2; D gene unclear. CDR1 is SGHAT, CDR2 FQNNGV, per germline. V was trimmed by 3 bases and J by 0 bases, leaving 8 bases between them. The CDR3 spans 15 residues. The CDR3 DNA reads as TGTGCCAGCAGCTTTAACGGAGCGAACACCGGGGAGCTGTTTTTT. Translating gives CASSFNGANTGELFF.